This T cell receptor (beta chain) was observed in a study of Graves' ophthalmopathy and Graves' hyperthyroidism. On the study more broadly: Hyperthyroidism was considered stable when no ophthalmopathy appeared within 18 months of follow-up. Overall study findings and caveats: Blood contained most expanded thyroid clonotypes exceeding 0.001 frequency. Classification of ophthalmopathy versus stable hyperthyroidism by a 13-signature model yielded around 90% sensitivity and around 81% specificity.

The TCR beta CDR3 regions underwent amplification from RNA transcripts. HTBI primers primed a first-round RT-PCR, and a second-round multiplex PCR followed. TCRdb reprocessed the multiplex PCR reads with MiXCR, giving one entry per CDR3 protein. The sample includes approximately 1.2 million distinct CDR3 sequences, 36% seen only once; the top ten take roughly 11%. Aged 18 to 65, the patients with hyperthyroidism had under 2 months' duration and were newly diagnosed. V was trimmed by 6 bases and J by 6 bases, leaving 15 bases between them. The CDR3 consists of 12 residues. Germline assignment: CDR1 DFQATT and CDR2 SNEGSKA (reference sequence). About this clonotype: What it recognizes is unknown.

The sequence derives from an adult man with Graves' hyperthyroidism. What was sequenced was peripheral blood or thyroid tissue (not recorded which). The chain carries TRBV20-1 and TRBJ2-7, with a possible D match to TRBD1 (5 bases). CDR3 DNA sequence: TGCAGTGCAAATCCAGGGTCCCGCGAGCAGTACTTC. This encodes CSANPGSREQYF.